The sequence of this TCR beta chain was determined in a study of T cell repertoires in cytomegalovirus infection. Overall study: Through public TCR beta signatures, both CMV infection and matching HLA type were indicated.

In this sample, this clonotype turned up many times. TCRdb passed the reads through MiXCR, listing each CDR3 protein once. The sample carries about 490,000 distinct CDR3 sequences, approximately 17% recorded once. Germline V lookup: CDR1 SGHDT, CDR2 YYEEEE. The CDR3 totals 17 residues. The V and J ends lost 2 bases and 0 bases, in that order; junction bases with no gene match: 6. The clonotype originates from a human donor in good health (CMV status not recorded). Some clones in this sample may be carry-over from other donors' samples. This chain links TRBV5-6 with TRBJ1-5; 9 bases fit TRBD1. The sample comprised CD8+ T cells from PBMCs. CDR3 sequence: CASSLGQGTSSNQPQHF. In DNA form, the CDR3 reads TGTGCCAGCAGCTTAGGACAGGGGACATCTAGCAATCAGCCCCAGCATTTT.